What follows are 12 T cell receptor beta chains derived from one specimen sequenced in a study of blood T cells in healthy people across ages. Through a sample-barcoded 5' primer and a J-beta primer mix, a second PCR was run for roughly 7 to 12 cycles. MiXCR was run by TCRdb on the 5' RACE reads, yielding one entry per CDR3 protein. The sample lists over 1,500,000 distinct CDR3 sequences, 35% to 50% seen once, with about 23% in the top ten. The sample was blood. The receptors originated from a human donor in good health.

For the CDR3, the DNA is TGTGCCAGCAGCGTCAGACAAGCTAATCAGCCCCAGCATTTT. It translates to CASSVRQANQPQHF. V usage is TRBV7-8 and J usage is TRBJ1-5, with D uncertain. Germline CDR1 is SGHVS and CDR2 is FQNEAQ. CDR3 length: 14 residues. Trimming stripped 5 bases from V and 4 bases from J, with 12 bases between.

CDR3 DNA sequence: TGTGCCAGCAGCTTAGATTACGGGGGTATGTACAATGAGCAGTACTTC. Translating it yields CASSLDYGGMYNEQYF. The chain recombines TRBV7-2 with TRBJ2-7, with a weak D call TRBD2 (6 bases). Germline V gene sequence: CDR1 SGHTA, CDR2 FQGNSA. The CDR3 runs 16 residues. Trimming took off 1 base at V and 7 bases at J, with 20 bases between the two ends.

This clonotype was seen more than once but under ten times. This rearrangement joins TRBV7-3 to TRBJ2-3, with 8 bases aligning to TRBD2. CDR1 and CDR2 (germline): SGHTA, FQGTGA. The CDR3 sequence is 15 residues long. V dropped 4 bases and J dropped 4; count of bases not matched to a gene: 7. The DNA for the CDR3 is TGTGCCAGCAGCTCCTCCCGGGAGGGAGCAGATACGCAGTATTTT. Translation: CASSSSREGADTQYF.

This clonotype was counted ten times or more. The chain links TRBV7-2 to TRBJ2-3, with D perhaps matching TRBD2 (6 bases). V was pared by 2 bases and J by 0 bases, with 12 bases between. The CDR3 totals 16 residues. The germline V gene encodes CDR1 SGHTA and CDR2 FQGNSA. CDR3 nucleotides: TGTGCCAGCAGCTTAAGGGGAGGCCCTAGCACAGATACGCAGTATTTT. Translating it yields CASSLRGGPSTDTQYF.

This clonotype showed up just a few times. The chain uses TRBV4-3 and TRBJ2-7; no firm D call. The CDR3 is 16 amino acids. Between the trimmed V and J ends, which lost 3 bases and 3 bases, there was a span of 18 bases. Per germline, CDR1 LGHNA and CDR2 YSLEER. CDR3 sequence (DNA): TGCGCCAGCAGCCATCTTCTCAGCAGATTAGTCTACGAGCAGTACTTC. Translating it yields CASSHLLSRLVYEQYF.

This clonotype has a handful of counts. The chain uses TRBV5-6 and TRBJ1-2, with unresolved D. V lost 0 bases, J lost 8 bases, and 11 bases lay in between. Germline V CDR1 and CDR2: SGHDT, YYEEEE. The CDR3 runs to 13 residues. The CDR3 coding sequence is TGTGCCAGCAGCTTGGTTTCCGGGGTAGGCTACACCTTC. Translated: CASSLVSGVGYTF.

This clonotype was observed a few times. The chain joins TRBV20-1 to TRBJ2-4; D unresolved. Germline-derived CDR1 and CDR2 are DFQATT and SNEGSKA (reference sequence). The CDR3 is made up of 14 amino acids. V was trimmed by 6 bases and J by 1 base, leaving 13 bases between them. CDR3 bases: TGCAGTGCCTCGTCCGCCTGGGCCAAAAACATTCAGTACTTC. Encoded protein: CSASSAWAKNIQYF.

Note on this clonotype: A junction end diverges from the germline sequence, so it may reflect a read error. The CDR3: CASSLGPTAANYRYTF. CDR3 in DNA: TGTGCCAGCAGCTTAGGTCCGACAGCTGCTAACTATCGCTACACCTTC. This rearrangement joins TRBV7-8 to TRBJ1-2, with a tentative D call TRBD1 (5 bases). The germline gives CDR1 SGHVS, CDR2 FQNEAQ. This CDR3 has 16 residues.

With respect to this clonotype: One junction end disagrees with the germline gene, perhaps due to a read error. The chain has TRBV11-2 and TRBJ2-1; 9 bases line up with TRBD1. Germline values: CDR1 SGHAT, CDR2 FQNNGV. The CDR3 extends over 15 amino acids. DNA of the CDR3: TGTGCCGGCAGCCTGGGGACAGGGCAATATACTGAGCAGTTCTTC. Translation gives CAGSLGTGQYTEQFF.

This clonotype occurred once. The chain joins TRBV20-1 to TRBJ1-2, with D maybe TRBD1 (6 bases). Germline assignment: CDR1 DFQATT and CDR2 SNEGSKA (reference sequence). There are 11 residues in the CDR3. The V end was cut by 3 bases, the J end by 7 bases, with 9 bases between. CDR3 DNA: TGCAGTGCTAGGGGGGCACGTGGCTACACCTTC. As protein: CSARGARGYTF.

The chain has TRBV18 and TRBJ1-1; D unclear. The ends were cut back, 3 bases at V and 8 bases at J, with 13 bases in the middle. Germline V gene sequence: CDR1 KGHSH, CDR2 LQKENI. The CDR3 length is 13 residues. The CDR3 DNA reads TGTGCCAGCTCACCGGGTTCGGAGTTAGAAGCTTTCTTT. As protein: CASSPGSELEAFF.

This clonotype was seen a handful of times. The chain uses TRBV29-1 and TRBJ2-7; 8 nucleotides match TRBD1. The J call could be wrong; TRBJ2-5 is a better fit for the DNA end. There are 13 residues in the CDR3. Germline V gene data show CDR1 as SQVTM and CDR2 as ANQGSEA. CDR3: CSVESNRGETQYF. The CDR3 DNA reads TGCAGCGTTGAATCGAACAGGGGGGAGACCCAGTACTTC.